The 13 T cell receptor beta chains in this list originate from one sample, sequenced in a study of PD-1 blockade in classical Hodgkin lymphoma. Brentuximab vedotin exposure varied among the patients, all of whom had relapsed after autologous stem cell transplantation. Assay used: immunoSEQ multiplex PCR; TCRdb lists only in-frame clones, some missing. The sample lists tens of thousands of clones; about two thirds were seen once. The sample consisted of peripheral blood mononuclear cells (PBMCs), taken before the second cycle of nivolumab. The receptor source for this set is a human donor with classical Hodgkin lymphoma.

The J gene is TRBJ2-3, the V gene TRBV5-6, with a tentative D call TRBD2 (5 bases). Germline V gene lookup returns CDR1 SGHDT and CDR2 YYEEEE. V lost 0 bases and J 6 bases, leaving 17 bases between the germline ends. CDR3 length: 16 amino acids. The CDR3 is CASSLEAGWGPDTQYF. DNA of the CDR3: TGTGCCAGCAGCTTGGAGGCGGGCTGGGGTCCGGATACGCAGTATTTT.

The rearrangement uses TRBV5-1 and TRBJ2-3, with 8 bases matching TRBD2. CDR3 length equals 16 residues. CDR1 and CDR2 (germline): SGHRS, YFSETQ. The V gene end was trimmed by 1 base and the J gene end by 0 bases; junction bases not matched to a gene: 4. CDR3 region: CASSLQAGASTDTQYF. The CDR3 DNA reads TGCGCCAGCAGCTTGCAAGCGGGGGCTAGCACAGATACGCAGTATTTT.

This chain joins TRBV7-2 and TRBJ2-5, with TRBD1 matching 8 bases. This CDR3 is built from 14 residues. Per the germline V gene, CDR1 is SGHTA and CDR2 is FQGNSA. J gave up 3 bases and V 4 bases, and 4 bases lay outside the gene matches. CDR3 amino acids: CASSSGQGEETQYF. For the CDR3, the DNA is TGTGCCAGCAGCTCCGGACAGGGTGAAGAGACCCAGTACTTC.

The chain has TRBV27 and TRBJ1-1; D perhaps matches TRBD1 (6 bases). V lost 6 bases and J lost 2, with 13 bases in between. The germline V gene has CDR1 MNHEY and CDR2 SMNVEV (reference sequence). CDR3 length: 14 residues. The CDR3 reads CASRGQTTNTEAFF. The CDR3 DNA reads TGTGCCAGCAGGGGACAAACAACCAACACTGAAGCTTTCTTT.

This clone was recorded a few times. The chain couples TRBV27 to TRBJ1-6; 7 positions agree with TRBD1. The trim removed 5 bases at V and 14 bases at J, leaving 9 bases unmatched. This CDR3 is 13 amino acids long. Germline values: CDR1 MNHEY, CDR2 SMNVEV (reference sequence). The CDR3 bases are TGTGCCAGCAGTCGGACAGGACCCCCATCCCTCCACTTT. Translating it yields CASSRTGPPSLHF.

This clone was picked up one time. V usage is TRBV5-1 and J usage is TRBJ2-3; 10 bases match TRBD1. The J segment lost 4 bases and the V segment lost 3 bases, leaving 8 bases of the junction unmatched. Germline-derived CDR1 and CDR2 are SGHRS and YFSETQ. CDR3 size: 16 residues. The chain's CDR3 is CASSYQGQGTADTQYF. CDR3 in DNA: TGCGCCAGCAGCTATCAGGGACAGGGGACAGCAGATACGCAGTATTTT.

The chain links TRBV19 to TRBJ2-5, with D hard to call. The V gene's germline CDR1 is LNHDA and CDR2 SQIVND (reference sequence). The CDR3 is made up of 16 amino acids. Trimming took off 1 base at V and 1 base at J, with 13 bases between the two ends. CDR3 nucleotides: TGTGCCAGTAGTATAGGATCTGGGCGGATCCAAGAGACCCAGTACTTC. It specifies CASSIGSGRIQETQYF.

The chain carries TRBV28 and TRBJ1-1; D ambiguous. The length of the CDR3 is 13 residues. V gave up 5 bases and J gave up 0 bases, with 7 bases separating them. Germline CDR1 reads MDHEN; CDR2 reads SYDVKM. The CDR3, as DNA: TGTGCCAGCAGTCTGGCATTGAACACTGAAGCTTTCTTT. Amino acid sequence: CASSLALNTEAFF.

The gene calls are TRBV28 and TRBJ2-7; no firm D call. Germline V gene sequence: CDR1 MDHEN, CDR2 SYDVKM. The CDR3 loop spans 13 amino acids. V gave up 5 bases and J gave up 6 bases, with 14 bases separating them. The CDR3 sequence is CASSPRVATEQYF. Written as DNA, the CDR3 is TGTGCCAGCAGTCCCCGGGTCGCCACCGAGCAGTACTTC.

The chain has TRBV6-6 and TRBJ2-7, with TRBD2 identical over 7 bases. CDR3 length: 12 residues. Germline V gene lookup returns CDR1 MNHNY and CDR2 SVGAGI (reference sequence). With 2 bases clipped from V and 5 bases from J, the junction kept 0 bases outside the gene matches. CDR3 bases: TGTGCCAGCAGTTACCGGGAGGACGAGCAGTACTTC. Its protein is CASSYREDEQYF.

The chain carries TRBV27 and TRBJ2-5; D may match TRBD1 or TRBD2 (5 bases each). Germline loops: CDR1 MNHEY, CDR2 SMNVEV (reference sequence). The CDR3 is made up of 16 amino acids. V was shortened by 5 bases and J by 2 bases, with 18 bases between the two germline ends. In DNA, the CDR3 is TGTGCCAGCAGTCCCCTTGGGACCAGAGATCAAGAGACCCAGTACTTC. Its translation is CASSPLGTRDQETQYF.

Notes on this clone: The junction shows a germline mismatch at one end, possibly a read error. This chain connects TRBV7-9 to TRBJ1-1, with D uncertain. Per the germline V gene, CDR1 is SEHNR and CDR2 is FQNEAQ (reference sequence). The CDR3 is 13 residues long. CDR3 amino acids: CASSLVVKTEAFF. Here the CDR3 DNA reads TGTGCCAGCAGCTTAGTTGTGAAGACTGAAGCTTTCTTT.

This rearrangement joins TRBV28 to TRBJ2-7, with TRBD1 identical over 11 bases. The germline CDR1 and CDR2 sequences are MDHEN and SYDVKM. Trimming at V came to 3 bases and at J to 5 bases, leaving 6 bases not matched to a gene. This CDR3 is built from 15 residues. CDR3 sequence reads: CASSFGGQGAHEQYF. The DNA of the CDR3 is TGTGCCAGCAGTTTCGGAGGACAGGGGGCCCACGAGCAGTACTTC.